This T cell receptor (beta chain) was found in a study of OX40 agonist ivuxolimab in advanced cancers. Study-wide context: The study gave patients intravenous ivuxolimab at 0.01 to 10 mg/kg every 2 weeks. From about 20 to 80 years was the age range, with a mean of roughly 59 years, and about 78% were male. Points from the study as a whole: It was not determined which antigens were specifically recognized by the peripheral T cells that had undergone clonal expansion.

Peripheral blood came from all dose cohorts at three timepoints. A remark on this clone: Its cognate antigen is unknown.

The CDR3 loop spans 16 amino acids. Trimming took 2 bases from V and 2 from J, leaving 14 bases between them. Germline assignment: CDR1 MNHNS and CDR2 SASEGT. TCRdb's table, derived via immunoSEQ multiplex PCR, lists solely in-frame clones and lacks some. Seen here are about 82,000 clones, 85% to 90% observed once, and the top ten hold 6% to 7.5%. V usage is TRBV6-1 and J usage is TRBJ2-3; D remains unclear. Sequences were derived from CD4+ or CD8+ T cells sorted from blood, sampled in a trial of the OX40 agonist ivuxolimab. The sequence was obtained from an adult with an advanced solid tumor such as melanoma, head and neck, liver or kidney cancer. DNA of the CDR3: TGTGCCAGCAGTGAATTTCCAGCGACGCCCACAGATACGCAGTATTTT. It yields the protein CASSEFPATPTDTQYF.